Each of the 26 T cell receptor beta chains below was sequenced from the same sample in a study of T-cell memory formation after mild COVID-19. TCRdb itself ran the 5' RACE reads through MiXCR, one entry per CDR3 protein. The table records 150,000 to 200,000 distinct CDR3 sequences, about 14% of them present only once. Sequencing was performed on PBMCs or a T cell subset sorted from them (not recorded which). These receptors came from an adult woman who had mild COVID-19 (a few samples of this study predate the infection). Cell type and time point are not known.

J is TRBJ1-2 and V is TRBV5-5; tentative D call: TRBD1 (5 bases). This CDR3 comprises 17 residues. The V end was cut by 2 bases, the J end by 0 bases, with 17 bases between. The germline gives CDR1 SGHKS, CDR2 YYEKEE (reference sequence). CDR3 sequence reads: CASSFGAPGIPNYGYTF. The DNA for the CDR3 is TGTGCCAGCAGCTTTGGCGCCCCAGGGATCCCTAACTATGGCTACACCTTC. The full variable domain, in which reference TRBV5-5 and TRBJ1-2 provide the parts outside the CDR3, is DAGVTQSPTHLIKTRGQQVTLRCSPISGHKSVSWYQQVLGQGPQFIFQYYEKEERGRGNFPDRFSARQFPNYSSELNVNALLLGDSALYLCASSFGAPGIPNYGYTFGSGTRLTVV.

Worth noting for this clonotype: At one end the junction does not follow the germline gene, possibly because of a read error. The chain employs TRBV7-7 and TRBJ2-3; TRBD2 agrees at 9 bases. The CDR3 has 15 amino acids. Germline V lookup: CDR1 SSHAT, CDR2 FNYEAQ (reference sequence). The CDR3 region is CASSFAGGSTDTQYF. The CDR3 bases are TGTGCTAGCAGCTTTGCGGGAGGGAGCACAGATACGCAGTATTTT.

This clonotype has just a few counts. The rearrangement uses TRBV27 and TRBJ2-1; unclear D gene. Germline V CDR1 and CDR2: MNHEY, SMNVEV (reference sequence). The CDR3 runs 16 residues. Trimming stripped 3 bases from V and 0 bases from J, with 12 bases between. CDR3 sequence: CASSFRPPSSYNEQFF. The CDR3 DNA is TGTGCCAGCAGTTTCCGCCCTCCGAGCTCCTACAATGAGCAGTTCTTC.

This clonotype has more than one count but fewer than ten. This rearrangement joins TRBV7-9 to TRBJ2-3; perhaps TRBD1 as D (5 bases). The V gene lost 3 bases and the J gene lost 3 bases, with 13 bases spanning the gap. Germline CDR1 and CDR2: SEHNR and FQNEAQ (reference sequence). This CDR3 contains 15 residues. The CDR3 region is CASSLWIRATDTQYF. The CDR3, as DNA: TGTGCCAGCAGCTTGTGGATCAGGGCGACAGATACGCAGTATTTT.

This clonotype has a handful of counts. V usage is TRBV12-3 or TRBV12-4 and J usage is TRBJ2-1, with 10 bases identical to TRBD2. This CDR3 is built from 14 residues. The ends lost 5 bases at V and 6 bases at J; junction bases unmatched: 4. This CDR3 reads CASSRVAGGNEQFF. CDR3 nucleotides: TGTGCCAGCAGTAGGGTAGCGGGAGGCAATGAGCAGTTCTTC.

This clonotype has just a few counts. The chain employs TRBV18 and TRBJ1-5; D remains ambiguous. Trimming cost V 2 bases and J 3 bases, with 11 bases left between them. CDR3 length equals 15 residues. Germline V gene data show CDR1 as KGHSH and CDR2 as LQKENI. CDR3: CASSPTDGNNQPQHF. CDR3 coding DNA: TGTGCCAGCTCACCAACGGACGGCAACAATCAGCCCCAGCATTTT.

This clonotype has a handful of counts. V and J are TRBV5-1 and TRBJ2-5; 8 nucleotides align to TRBD2. Trimming cost V 0 bases and J 2 bases; bases outside gene matches: 6. The CDR3 consists of 16 residues. The germline gives CDR1 SGHRS, CDR2 YFSETQ. The chain's CDR3 is CASSLDGGALQETQYF. For the CDR3, the DNA is TGCGCCAGCAGCTTGGACGGGGGGGCTCTTCAAGAGACCCAGTACTTC.

This clonotype was picked up a small number of times. J is TRBJ2-1 and V is TRBV18; unclear D gene. This CDR3 has 13 residues. The germline V gene has CDR1 KGHSH and CDR2 LQKENI. V shed 8 bases and J shed 7 bases, with 15 bases lying between them. CDR3: CASRPLVGNEQFF. CDR3 coding DNA: TGTGCCAGCCGACCTCTAGTGGGGAATGAGCAGTTCTTC. The full variable domain, rest sourced from reference TRBV18 and TRBJ2-1, is NAGVMQNPRHLVRRRGQEARLRCSPMKGHSHVYWYRQLPEEGLKFMVYLQKENIIDESGMPKERFSAEFPKEGPSILRIQQVVRGDSAAYFCASRPLVGNEQFFGPGTRLTVL.

This chain joins TRBV29-1 and TRBJ2-7; tentatively, D is TRBD1 (5 bases). CDR1 SQVTM and CDR2 ANQGSEA come from the germline V gene. The CDR3 is made up of 15 amino acids. V lost 1 base and J 0 bases, leaving 13 bases between the germline ends. The CDR3 sequence: CSVEGGQGYSYEQYF. The CDR3 DNA is TGCAGCGTTGAAGGAGGTCAGGGTTACTCCTACGAGCAGTACTTC.

The V and J genes are TRBV5-5 and TRBJ2-2, with 13 bases fitting TRBD2. Per the germline V gene, CDR1 is SGHKS and CDR2 is YYEKEE (reference sequence). This CDR3 is built from 16 residues. Germline trimming cut 4 bases from V and 10 bases from J; bases unmatched to any gene: 10. The CDR3: CASSLGLAGETVELFF. The CDR3 coding sequence is TGTGCCAGCAGCCTAGGACTAGCGGGAGAGACAGTGGAGCTGTTTTTT.

This clonotype was seen a handful of times. The rearrangement joins TRBV20-1 to TRBJ2-7, with D tentatively TRBD1 (5 bases). V dropped 3 bases and J dropped 2 bases, with 5 bases sitting between them. The length of the CDR3 is 11 residues. The germline V gene encodes CDR1 DFQATT and CDR2 SNEGSKA (reference sequence). The CDR3 DNA reads TGCAGTGCTAGGGACACCTACGAGCAGTACTTC. Residues: CSARDTYEQYF.

The chain is built from TRBV7-9 and TRBJ1-4; 7 bases match TRBD1. Germline trimming cut 4 bases from V and 5 bases from J; bases unmatched to any gene: 7. The CDR3 extends over 15 amino acids. From germline, CDR1 is SEHNR and CDR2 FQNEAQ (reference sequence). CDR3 sequence reads: CASSSGDRVNEKLFF. The CDR3 DNA sequence: TGTGCCAGCAGCTCCGGGGACAGAGTAAATGAAAAACTGTTTTTT.

The J gene is TRBJ2-3, the V gene TRBV12-3 or TRBV12-4, with 13 nucleotides matching TRBD2. The CDR3 length is 16 residues. Unmatched junction bases numbered 8, after V lost 5 bases and J lost 6 bases. In DNA, the CDR3 is TGTGCCAGCAGTCCCCGGACTAGCGGGAGTTCTGATACGCAGTATTTT. Protein sequence: CASSPRTSGSSDTQYF.

V and J are TRBV12-3 or TRBV12-4 and TRBJ1-3, with TRBD1 matching 7 bases. V was pared by 7 bases and J by 4 bases, with 4 bases of the junction left unmatched. The CDR3 runs 13 residues. This chain's CDR3 is CASTPGQGNTIYF. CDR3 bases: TGTGCCAGCACCCCGGGACAGGGAAACACCATATATTTT.

This chain joins TRBV12-3 or TRBV12-4 and TRBJ2-1, with TRBD2 matching over 8 bases. There are 14 residues in the CDR3. The trim removed 7 bases at V and 7 bases at J, leaving 9 bases unmatched. For the CDR3, the DNA is TGTGCCAGCACCCTCGGGGGCGGGGGGAATGAGCAGTTCTTC. It yields the protein CASTLGGGGNEQFF.

The CDR3 loop reads CASISTGWGTGELFF. In DNA form, the CDR3 reads TGTGCCAGTATTTCGACAGGGTGGGGCACCGGGGAGCTGTTTTTT. The gene calls are TRBV19 and TRBJ2-2, with 7 bases lining up with TRBD1. Trimming at V came to 7 bases and at J to 4 bases, leaving 9 bases not matched to a gene. The CDR3 spans 15 residues. The germline gives CDR1 LNHDA, CDR2 SQIVND (reference sequence).

The chain uses TRBV5-1 and TRBJ2-3; the match to TRBD2 covers 8 bases. The V gene's germline CDR1 is SGHRS and CDR2 YFSETQ. With 2 bases clipped from V and 4 bases from J, the junction kept 12 bases outside the gene matches. The CDR3 is 17 residues long. CDR3: CASSLVGTGGAPDTQYF. CDR3 DNA sequence: TGCGCCAGCAGCTTAGTAGGGACCGGGGGGGCCCCAGATACGCAGTATTTT.

By sample share, this clonotype is medium-sized. The rearrangement joins TRBV25-1 to TRBJ2-1, with D perhaps TRBD2 (5 bases). The CDR3 is 18 amino acids. Trimming removed 1 base from V and 0 bases from J, with 16 bases in between. Germline CDR1 is MGHDK and CDR2 is SYGVNS. CDR3 sequence: CASSESSRRPSSYNEQFF. CDR3 sequence (DNA): TGTGCCAGCAGTGAATCTTCACGGAGGCCCAGCTCCTACAATGAGCAGTTCTTC.

The sample holds a few counts of this clonotype. The chain joins TRBV5-6 to TRBJ2-2; D ambiguous. This CDR3 region has 14 residues. Germline lookup yields CDR1 SGHDT and CDR2 YYEEEE. V was clipped by 4 bases and J by 1 base, with 8 bases between them. The CDR3 loop reads CASSGLLNTGELFF. CDR3 DNA: TGTGCCAGCAGCGGCCTCCTGAACACCGGGGAGCTGTTTTTT. The whole variable domain, remainder taken from reference TRBV5-6 and TRBJ2-2, is DAGVTQSPTHLIKTRGQQVTLRCSPKSGHDTVSWYQQALGQGPQFIFQYYEEEERQRGNFPDRFSGHQFPNYSSELNVNALLLGDSALYLCASSGLLNTGELFFGEGSRLTVL.

The rearrangement links TRBV12-3 or TRBV12-4 to TRBJ1-3; no reliable D call. V lost 3 bases and J lost 0, with 6 bases in between. This CDR3 spans 14 amino acids. DNA of the CDR3: TGTGCCAGCAGTTTTGACCCCTCTGGAAACACCATATATTTT. Encoded protein: CASSFDPSGNTIYF.

This clonotype has a handful of counts. This chain connects TRBV29-1 to TRBJ2-7; D possibly corresponds to TRBD1 (8 bases). CDR1 is SQVTM and CDR2 is ANQGSEA in the germline V gene. The CDR3 runs 14 residues. The V end was cut by 6 bases, the J end by 0 bases, with 15 bases between. Written as DNA, the CDR3 is TGCAGCGTAGCGGGACAGGTGACCTCCTACGAGCAGTACTTC. Amino acid sequence: CSVAGQVTSYEQYF.

The table lists this clonotype with a few counts. This chain connects TRBV11-2 to TRBJ2-1; tentatively, D is TRBD2 (5 bases). V was shortened by 1 base and J by 7 bases, with 20 bases between the two germline ends. Germline lookup yields CDR1 SGHAT and CDR2 FQNNGV. CDR3 length: 17 residues. In DNA, the CDR3 is TGTGCCAGCAGCTTAGGTCGAGTCGGGATTAGCATGAATGAGCAGTTCTTC. Its protein is CASSLGRVGISMNEQFF.

This clonotype came up a few times. V usage is TRBV6-5 and J usage is TRBJ2-7; 10 bases map to TRBD2. The CDR3 covers 13 residues. The germline V gene has CDR1 MNHEY and CDR2 SVGAGI. The V gene end was trimmed by 4 bases and the J gene end by 6 bases; junction bases not matched to a gene: 3. CDR3 in DNA: TGTGCCAGCAGTTCTAGCGGGAGAGGCGAGCAGTACTTC. Translated: CASSSSGRGEQYF.

This clonotype was observed a few times. The genes are TRBV20-1 and TRBJ1-5; D is possibly TRBD1 (5 bases). Germline CDR1 DFQATT, CDR2 SNEGSKA (reference sequence). V dropped 0 bases and J dropped 6 bases, with 12 bases sitting between them. CDR3 size: 14 residues. This CDR3 reads CSARESAGVQPQHF. The CDR3 bases are TGCAGTGCTAGAGAGTCGGCGGGGGTTCAGCCCCAGCATTTT.

In DNA form, the CDR3 reads TGTGCCACCAGCAGAGATGAACAGCGGGGGGGAAACATTCAGTACTTC. Encoded protein: CATSRDEQRGGNIQYF. The rearrangement links TRBV15 to TRBJ2-4, with 10 bases matching TRBD2. CDR3 length: 16 amino acids. The germline V gene has CDR1 LNHNV and CDR2 YYDKDF (reference sequence). The V gene end was trimmed by 0 bases and the J gene end by 6 bases; junction bases not matched to a gene: 5.

The rearrangement uses TRBV12-3 or TRBV12-4 and TRBJ1-2, with TRBD1 matching over 12 bases. Trimming removed 6 bases from V and 7 bases from J; junction bases left unmatched: 12. The CDR3 is 16 residues long. This chain's CDR3 is CASSQSRDRGLSGYTF. In nucleotides, the CDR3 is TGTGCCAGCAGCCAAAGCCGGGACAGGGGGCTGAGTGGCTACACCTTC.